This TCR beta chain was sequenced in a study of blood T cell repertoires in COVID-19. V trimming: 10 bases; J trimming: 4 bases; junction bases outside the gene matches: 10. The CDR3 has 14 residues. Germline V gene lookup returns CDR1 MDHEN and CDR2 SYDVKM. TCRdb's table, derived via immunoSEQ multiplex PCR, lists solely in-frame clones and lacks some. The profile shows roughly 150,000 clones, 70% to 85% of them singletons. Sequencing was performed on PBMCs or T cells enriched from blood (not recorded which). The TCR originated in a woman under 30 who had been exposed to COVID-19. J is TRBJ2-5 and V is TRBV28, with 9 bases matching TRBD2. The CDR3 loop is CAMGGASGTETQYF. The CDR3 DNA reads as TGTGCCATGGGGGGTGCTAGCGGGACAGAGACCCAGTACTTC.